The 11 T cell receptor beta chains given below trace back to one sample, sequenced in a study of neurological immune-mediated disorders. TCRdb processed the 5' RACE reads anew with MiXCR; each CDR3 protein has one entry. This table has some 14,000 distinct CDR3 sequences, about 6.8% appearing once. Source material: CD8+ T cells from blood. These receptor sequences come from a woman aged 40 to 55 in good health.

This clonotype was seen ten or more times. The rearrangement links TRBV28 to TRBJ1-5, with no clear D. Trimming took off 5 bases at V and 6 bases at J, with 20 bases between the two ends. The CDR3 runs 16 residues. Germline CDR1 and CDR2: MDHEN and SYDVKM. CDR3 DNA sequence: TGTGCCAGCAGTGATCCCCAGGAGGGAAAGGTTCAGCCCCAGCATTTT. Translated: CASSDPQEGKVQPQHF.

This clonotype has at least ten counts. This chain connects TRBV2 to TRBJ2-2, with D tentatively TRBD2 (6 bases). Trimming took off 5 bases at V and 1 base at J, with 14 bases between the two ends. The germline gives CDR1 SNHLY, CDR2 FYNNEI. The CDR3 has 16 amino acids. The CDR3 nucleotides are TGTGCCAGCAGTAGCGGCGGACTACAGAACACCGGGGAGCTGTTTTTT. Translated, it gives CASSSGGLQNTGELFF.

This clonotype came up many times. The chain combines TRBV7-9 with TRBJ1-1; no firm D call. The CDR3 consists of 15 residues. Trimming cost V 1 base and J 1 base, with 10 bases left between them. Germline V lookup: CDR1 SEHNR, CDR2 FQNEAQ (reference sequence). The CDR3 loop reads CASSLGAEANTEAFF. CDR3 sequence (DNA): TGTGCCAGCAGCTTAGGGGCAGAGGCGAACACTGAAGCTTTCTTT.

This clonotype qualifies as medium-sized (0.01 to 0.1%). V and J are TRBV7-8 and TRBJ2-1; D gene ambiguous. The V end was cut by 4 bases, the J end by 0 bases, with 13 bases between. The CDR3 covers 16 residues. Germline assignment: CDR1 SGHVS and CDR2 FQNEAQ. DNA for the CDR3: TGTGCCAGCAGCTCCGAAATTTACACCTCCTACAATGAGCAGTTCTTC. Protein product: CASSSEIYTSYNEQFF.

The chain joins TRBV20-1 to TRBJ2-1; D remains unclear. This CDR3 has 11 residues. Germline V gene sequence: CDR1 DFQATT, CDR2 SNEGSKA (reference sequence). V was pared by 0 bases and J by 13 bases, with 10 bases between. In nucleotides, the CDR3 is TGCAGTGCTAGAGATCGGTTGGGACAGTTCTTC. As protein: CSARDRLGQFF.

This clonotype was seen many times. This sequence joins TRBV20-1 and TRBJ2-1; 12 bases match TRBD2. Germline lookup yields CDR1 DFQATT and CDR2 SNEGSKA (reference sequence). CDR3 length: 17 residues. The V gene end was trimmed by 1 base and the J gene end by 7 bases; junction bases not matched to a gene: 11. Here the CDR3 DNA reads TGCAGTGCTAGAGTTGACGGAGGACTAGCGGGGAAAAATGAGCAGTTCTTC. Translated: CSARVDGGLAGKNEQFF.

This clonotype was found many times. This rearrangement joins TRBV2 to TRBJ2-2; 9 nucleotides align to TRBD1. The CDR3 contains 14 residues. V was pared by 10 bases and J by 4 bases, with 7 bases of the junction left unmatched. The germline V gene encodes CDR1 SNHLY and CDR2 FYNNEI. The DNA for the CDR3 is TGTGCCACCCACAGGGGGCAGAGCACCGGGGAGCTGTTTTTT. Its protein product is CATHRGQSTGELFF.

Ten or more counts support this clonotype. This chain connects TRBV4-1 to TRBJ2-7; maybe TRBD1 (5 bases). This CDR3 has 12 amino acids. Germline values: CDR1 MGHRA, CDR2 YSYEKL. V lost 1 base and J lost 6, with 7 bases in between. The DNA of the CDR3 is TGCGCCAGCAGCCAAGTAAGGGGCGAGCAGTACTTC. Translating it yields CASSQVRGEQYF.

This clonotype was found many times. This sequence joins TRBV7-2 and TRBJ2-7, with TRBD2 identical over 7 bases. The V gene end was trimmed by 0 bases and the J gene end by 2 bases; junction bases not matched to a gene: 7. Germline CDR1 is SGHTA and CDR2 is FQGNSA. The CDR3 is 16 amino acids. This CDR3 is CASSLAGGTVTYEQYF. In DNA form, the CDR3 reads TGTGCCAGCAGCTTAGCGGGGGGGACTGTCACCTACGAGCAGTACTTC.

This clonotype was found many times. The V call is TRBV5-5, the J call TRBJ1-2, with 10 bases matching TRBD1. Germline loops: CDR1 SGHKS, CDR2 YYEKEE (reference sequence). The CDR3 loop spans 15 amino acids. V was clipped by 3 bases and J by 6 bases; unmatched bases: 8. CDR3 sequence reads: CASSYEVGTGDGYTF. DNA for the CDR3: TGTGCCAGCAGCTATGAGGTGGGGACAGGGGATGGCTACACCTTC.

The table lists this clonotype with many counts. This chain joins TRBV7-8 and TRBJ1-2, with no clear D. This CDR3 region has 12 residues. V lost 8 bases, J lost 4 bases, and 11 bases lay in between. CDR1 is SGHVS, CDR2 FQNEAQ, per germline. The CDR3 nucleotides read TGTGCCAGCCACGATTTAGGCTATGGCTACACCTTC. It yields the protein CASHDLGYGYTF.